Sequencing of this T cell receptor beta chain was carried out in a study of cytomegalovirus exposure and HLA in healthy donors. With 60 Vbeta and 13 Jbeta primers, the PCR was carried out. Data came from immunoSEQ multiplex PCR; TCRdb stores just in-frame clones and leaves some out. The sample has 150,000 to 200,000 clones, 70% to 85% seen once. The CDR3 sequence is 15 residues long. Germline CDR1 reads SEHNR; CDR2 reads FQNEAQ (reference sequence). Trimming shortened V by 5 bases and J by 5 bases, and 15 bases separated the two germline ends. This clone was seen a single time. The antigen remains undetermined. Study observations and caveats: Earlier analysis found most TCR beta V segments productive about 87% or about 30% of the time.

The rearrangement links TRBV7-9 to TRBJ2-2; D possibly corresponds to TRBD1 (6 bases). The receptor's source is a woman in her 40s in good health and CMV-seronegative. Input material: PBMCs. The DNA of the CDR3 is TGTGCCAGCAGCCTCCCGGGACACGGGACCGGGGAGCTGTTTTTT. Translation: CASSLPGHGTGELFF.